This T cell receptor (beta chain) was captured by sequencing in a study of blood T cell repertoires in COVID-19 (dated by TCRdb to 2019 to 2021). Study-level background: Samples covering the acute and convalescent phases of COVID-19 were provided by collaborators in the United States, Italy and Spain. The prospective study material was composed of cDNA or gDNA derived from T cells, B-cell-depleted T cells, or PBMCs. Subjects who had been exposed to COVID-19, were actively infected with it, or had recovered from it provided the deeply sampled blood TCRbeta repertoires that made up the dataset. The repertoires were released in a freely available public database meant as a resource for research on the immune response to SARS-CoV-2. Samples were obtained from the ongoing ImmuneRACE study (first 160 participants) and from 950 to 1,500 subjects provided by 6 global collaborators. The sample metadata nearly always contained a de-identified subject ID, COVID-19 status, age in years and sex. Where HLA class I and class II types were available, the types were taken from metadata supplied by the sample provider, not from assay-based typing. The paper as a whole reports these results and caveats: The amount of clinical and demographic metadata varied by source and participant and was provided uncurated.

Worth noting for this clone: Its antigen remains undetermined. Per-nucleotide qualities are absent, and no much larger clonotype sits a single base away.

TCRbeta CDR3 regions were amplified from genomic DNA by means of the immunoSEQ Assay, a bias-controlled multiplex PCR. The authors' pipeline ran thus. The number of nucleated cells in each sample was estimated by amplification of reference gene primers within the assay. To quantify the absolute abundance of each unique TCRbeta CDR3 rearrangement, sequence reads were collapsed and filtered. For each sample, productive Simpson clonality was calculated by taking the square root of Simpson's diversity index across productive rearrangements. The table comes from immuneACCESS by way of TCRdb, which keeps in-frame sequences with V and J called. Part of the clones is missing from these tables; in studies checked, under half for an unresolved V gene and the rest for unknown reasons. From that table come the V and J calls and clone size; the DNA was used to work out D and trimming. The sample records 70,000 to 95,000 clones, approximately 91% of which are singletons. Just over 2.5% of the sample is taken by the ten largest.

In Seattle, one collaborating source enrolled patients while the infection was active and tracked those patients longitudinally over the course of disease. Whole blood was collected in K2EDTA tubes by collaborating institutions according to the institutions' own protocols. For TCRbeta analysis, collaborators shipped samples in one of three forms: frozen whole blood, isolated PBMCs, or DNA extracted from either of those sample types. CDR3 length: 15 amino acids, cysteine to phenylalanine. Only CDR3 DNA is held: 45 bases, read in frame from base 1. According to the germline V gene (reference sequence), CDR1 reads SGHKS and CDR2 reads YYEKEE. At the junction V is shortened by 1 base and J by 2 bases, with 13 bases in between.

The sequence joins TRBV5-5 to TRBJ2-7; the D gene is possibly TRBD1, with 5 bases matching. This clonotype originated in a middle-aged man with COVID-19, enrolled during active disease. Sequenced sample: peripheral blood. The DNA is as follows: TGTGCCAGCAGCTTGTTTCCGGACACAACCTACGAGCAGTACTTC. The encoded protein is CASSLFPDTTYEQYF.